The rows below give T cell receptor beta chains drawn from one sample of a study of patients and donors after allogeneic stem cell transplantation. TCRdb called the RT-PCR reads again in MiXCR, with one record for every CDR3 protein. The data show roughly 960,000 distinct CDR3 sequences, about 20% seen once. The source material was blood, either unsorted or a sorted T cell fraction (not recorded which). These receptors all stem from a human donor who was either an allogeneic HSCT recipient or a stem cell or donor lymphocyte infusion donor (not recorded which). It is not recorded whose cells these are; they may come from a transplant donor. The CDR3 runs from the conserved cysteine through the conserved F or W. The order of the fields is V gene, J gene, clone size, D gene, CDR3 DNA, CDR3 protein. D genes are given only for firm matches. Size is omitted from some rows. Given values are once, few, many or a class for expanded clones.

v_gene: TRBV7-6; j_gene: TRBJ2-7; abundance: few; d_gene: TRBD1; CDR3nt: TGTGCCAGCAGCTTAGACCTACGGACAGGGGCTAGCGCTTCCTACGAGCAGTACTTC; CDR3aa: CASSLDLRTGASASYEQYF
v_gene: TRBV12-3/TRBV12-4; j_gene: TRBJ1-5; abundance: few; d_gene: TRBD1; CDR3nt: TGTGCCACTCCGGATCAGGTGGGACAGGGTTGCGTTAGCAATCAGCCCCAGCATTTT; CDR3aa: CATPDQVGQGCVSNQPQHF
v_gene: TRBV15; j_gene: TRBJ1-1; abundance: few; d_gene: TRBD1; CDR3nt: TGTGCCACCAGAGGGGGGACAGGGTGGAACACTGAAGCTTTCTTT; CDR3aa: CATRGGTGWNTEAFF
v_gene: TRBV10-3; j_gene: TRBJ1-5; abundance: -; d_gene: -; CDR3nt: TGTGCCATCAGTGAGTCTAGGGGCCCTCCTGAACAGCCCCAGCATTTT; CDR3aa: CAISESRGPPEQPQHF
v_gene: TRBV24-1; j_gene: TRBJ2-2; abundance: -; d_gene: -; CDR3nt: TGTGCCACCAGTGACCCCGGGACCACAACCGGGGAGCTGTTTTTT; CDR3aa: CATSDPGTTTGELFF
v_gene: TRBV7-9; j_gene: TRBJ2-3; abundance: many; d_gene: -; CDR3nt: TGTGCCAGCAGCTTTGGGGACACAGCAGATACGCAGTATTTT; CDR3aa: CASSFGDTADTQYF
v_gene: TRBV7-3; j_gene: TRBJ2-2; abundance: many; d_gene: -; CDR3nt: TGTGCCAGCAGCCCCAACACCGGGGAGCTGTTTTTT; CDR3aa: CASSPNTGELFF
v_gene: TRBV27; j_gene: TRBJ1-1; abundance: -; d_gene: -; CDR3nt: TGTGCCAGGGGTTGCCGAACAAACACTGAAGCTTTCTTT; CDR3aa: CARGCRTNTEAFF
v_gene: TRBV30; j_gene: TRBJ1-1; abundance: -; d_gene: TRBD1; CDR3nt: TGTGCCTCCTACAGGGGATTCGGGGCCACTGAAGCTTTCTTT; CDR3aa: CASYRGFGATEAFF
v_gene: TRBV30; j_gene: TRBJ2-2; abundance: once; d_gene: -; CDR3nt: TGTGCCTGGAGTGCACTCCGCGGGGAGCTGTTTTTT; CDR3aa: CAWSALRGELFF
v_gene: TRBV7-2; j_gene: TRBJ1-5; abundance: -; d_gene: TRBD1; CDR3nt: TGTGCCAGCAGCCCACGTCGGGACAGGGTAGGACAGCCCCAGCATTTT; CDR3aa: CASSPRRDRVGQPQHF
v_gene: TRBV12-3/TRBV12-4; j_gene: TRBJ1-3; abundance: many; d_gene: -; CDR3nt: TGTGCCAGCTCACCTCTTGGAAACACCATATATTTT; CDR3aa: CASSPLGNTIYF
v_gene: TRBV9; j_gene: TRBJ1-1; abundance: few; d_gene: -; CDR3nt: TGTGCCAGCAGCGTAGAAGCGTCAGCTGAAGCTTTCTTT; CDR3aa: CASSVEASAEAFF
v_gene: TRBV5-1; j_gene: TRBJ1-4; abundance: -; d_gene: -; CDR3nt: TGCGCCAGCAGCTCCCTTATCGGTGAAAAACTGTTTTTT; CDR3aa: CASSSLIGEKLFF
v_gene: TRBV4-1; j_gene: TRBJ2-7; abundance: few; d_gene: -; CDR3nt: TGCGCCAGCAGCCCAGGGGGTTCGGCTAGCGGAGCCTACGAGCAGTACTTC; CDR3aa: CASSPGGSASGAYEQYF